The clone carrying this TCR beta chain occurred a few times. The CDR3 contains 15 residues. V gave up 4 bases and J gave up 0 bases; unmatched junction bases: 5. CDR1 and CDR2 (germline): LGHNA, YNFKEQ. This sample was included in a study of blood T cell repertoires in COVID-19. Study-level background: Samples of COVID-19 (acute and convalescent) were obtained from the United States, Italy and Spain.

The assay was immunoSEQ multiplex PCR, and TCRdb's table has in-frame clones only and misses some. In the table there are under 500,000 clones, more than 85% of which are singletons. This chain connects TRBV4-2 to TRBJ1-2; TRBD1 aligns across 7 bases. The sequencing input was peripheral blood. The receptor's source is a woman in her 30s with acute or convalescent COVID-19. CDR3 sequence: CASSRSGGTNYGYTF. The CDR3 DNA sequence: TGTGCCAGCAGCCGATCAGGGGGGACTAACTATGGCTACACCTTC.